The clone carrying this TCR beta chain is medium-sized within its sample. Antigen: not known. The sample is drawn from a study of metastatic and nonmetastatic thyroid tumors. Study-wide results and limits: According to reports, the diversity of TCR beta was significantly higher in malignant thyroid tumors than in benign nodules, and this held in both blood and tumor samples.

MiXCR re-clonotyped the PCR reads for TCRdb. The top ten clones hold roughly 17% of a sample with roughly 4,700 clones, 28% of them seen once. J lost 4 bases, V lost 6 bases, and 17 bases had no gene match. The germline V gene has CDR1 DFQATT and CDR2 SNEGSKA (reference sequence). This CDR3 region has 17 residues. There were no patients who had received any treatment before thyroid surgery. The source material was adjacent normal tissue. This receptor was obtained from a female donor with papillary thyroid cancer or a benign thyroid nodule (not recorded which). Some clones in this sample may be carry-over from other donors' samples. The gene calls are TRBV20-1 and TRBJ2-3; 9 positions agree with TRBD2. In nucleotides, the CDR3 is TGCAGTGCCCAGCGCGGACTAGCGCTGACGGGGGCAGATACGCAGTATTTT. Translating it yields CSAQRGLALTGADTQYF.